This T cell receptor (beta chain) was recorded in a study of CD8 T cells in ankylosing spondylitis. The CDR3 has 14 amino acids. The germline V and J ends were trimmed by 6 bases and 5 bases, with 17 bases remaining between them. Germline V CDR1 and CDR2: DFQATT, SNEGSKA (reference sequence). Quantitative molecular-barcoded 5'-RACE generated the TCR beta libraries. TCRdb re-called the 5' RACE reads through MiXCR, storing one row per CDR3 protein. The table has 340,000 or so distinct CDR3 sequences, about 15% seen once. This clonotype was recorded a few times. The receptor comes from a male donor with ankylosing spondylitis or in good health (not recorded which). The gene calls are TRBV20-1 and TRBJ1-5; D might be TRBD1 (5 bases). Sample: blood, either unsorted or a sorted T cell fraction (not recorded which). Written as DNA, the CDR3 is TGCAGTGCCAGGGCACCGTACGGGGATCAGCCCCAGCATTTT. Encoded protein: CSARAPYGDQPQHF.